This passage covers 22 T cell receptor beta chains from one sample sequenced in a study of cytomegalovirus exposure and HLA in healthy donors (dated by TCRdb to about 2017). The receptor library was made with the immunoSEQ multiplex PCR assay. A mixture of 60 forward primers for TCR Vbeta segments and 13 reverse primers for TCR Jbeta segments was used in the multiplex PCR. Imported from immuneACCESS, the table was reduced by TCRdb to in-frame sequences with V and J called. These copies leave out some clones; in studies compared against another copy, an unresolved V gene accounts for under half, and the cause of the remainder is not known. The table held for this sample gives about 30,000 clones. Around 4.7% of the sample is in the top ten clones. Sequencing was carried out using PBMCs. These receptors came from a female donor in good health and CMV-seronegative.

The rearrangement links TRBV11-2 to TRBJ2-7; D possibly corresponds to TRBD1 (5 bases). From germline, CDR1 is SGHAT and CDR2 FQNNGV. V lost 2 bases, J lost 2 bases, and 13 bases lay in between. The CDR3 is made up of 15 amino acids. The CDR3 loop reads CASSLFAGQTYEQYF. The CDR3, as DNA: TGTGCCAGCAGCTTATTCGCCGGACAAACCTACGAGCAGTACTTC.

The gene calls are TRBV18 and TRBJ2-6; 7 bases line up with TRBD2. The germline gives CDR1 KGHSH, CDR2 LQKENI. After removal of 2 bases from V and 2 bases from J, the junction contained 12 bases not matched to a gene. This CDR3 region has 19 residues. The CDR3 reads CASSPWKAGRVTGANVLTF. The CDR3 coding sequence is TGTGCCAGCTCACCATGGAAGGCAGGGAGGGTGACTGGGGCCAACGTCCTGACTTTC.

The chain joins TRBV2 to TRBJ1-1; tentative D call: TRBD1 (6 bases). The CDR3 consists of 14 residues. Germline CDR1 and CDR2: SNHLY and FYNNEI. With 6 bases removed from V and 1 base from J, the gap between germline ends came to 12 bases. CDR3 bases: TGTGCCAGCAGAGAACAGGGAAAGAACACTGAAGCTTTCTTT. This codes for CASREQGKNTEAFF. Combining the CDR3 with reference TRBV2 and TRBJ1-1 gives the whole variable domain EPEVTQTPSHQVTQMGQEVILRCVPISNHLYFYWYRQILGQKVEFLVSFYNNEISEKSEIFDDQFSVERPDGSNFTLKIRSTKLEDSAMYFCASREQGKNTEAFFGQGTRLTVV.

The chain is built from TRBV4-1 and TRBJ2-7; 7 bases match TRBD1. J lost 2 bases, V lost 1 base, and 2 bases had no gene match. CDR1 is MGHRA, CDR2 YSYEKL, per germline. The CDR3 length is 14 residues. The CDR3, as DNA: TGCGCCAGCAGCCAAGTGACAGGGACCTACGAGCAGTACTTC. Protein: CASSQVTGTYEQYF.

This sequence joins TRBV4-2 and TRBJ2-7; D possibly corresponds to TRBD1 (5 bases). V lost 2 bases and J lost 2, with 10 bases in between. The CDR3 spans 14 residues. CDR1 and CDR2 (germline): LGHNA, YNFKEQ. Here the CDR3 DNA reads TGTGCCAGCAGCCAATACAGGCTAACCTACGAGCAGTACTTC. It translates to CASSQYRLTYEQYF.

The J gene is TRBJ1-6, the V gene TRBV7-2, with a tentative D call TRBD1 (6 bases). The CDR3 is 15 amino acids. CDR1 SGHTA and CDR2 FQGNSA come from the germline V gene. The V gene lost 2 bases and the J gene lost 7 bases, with 12 bases spanning the gap. This chain's CDR3 is CASSLPGHGNSPLHF. DNA of the CDR3: TGTGCCAGCAGCTTACCGGGACATGGAAATTCACCCCTCCACTTT.

V gene TRBV27 combines with J gene TRBJ1-1; D gene ambiguous. Trimming took off 2 bases at V and 2 bases at J, with 12 bases between the two ends. Per germline, CDR1 MNHEY and CDR2 SMNVEV (reference sequence). This CDR3 contains 15 residues. The CDR3 DNA sequence: TGTGCCAGCAGTTTAGGAGTAGGAAAAAACACTGAAGCTTTCTTT. Translated, it gives CASSLGVGKNTEAFF.

V and J are TRBV6-1 and TRBJ2-1; a possible D gene is TRBD1 (5 bases). This CDR3 is 13 amino acids long. Germline V lookup: CDR1 MNHNS, CDR2 SASEGT. V lost 9 bases and J lost 4, with 13 bases in between. The CDR3 coding sequence is TGTGCCAGTTTGCCGACAGATTACAATGAGCAGTTCTTC. It is translated as CASLPTDYNEQFF.

This rearrangement joins TRBV7-6 to TRBJ1-1; a weak D match, TRBD1 (6 bases). The V end was cut by 5 bases, the J end by 1 base, with 23 bases between. Per the germline V gene, CDR1 is SGHVS and CDR2 is FNYEAQ. CDR3 length: 18 amino acids. The CDR3 DNA follows: TGTGCCAGCAGCCCCACGTATGTACAGGGTCGGGGGAACACTGAAGCTTTCTTT. Translation gives CASSPTYVQGRGNTEAFF.

The rearrangement joins TRBV5-1 to TRBJ1-2; D gene ambiguous. The CDR3 spans 15 residues. Trimming cost V 4 bases and J 8 bases, with 21 bases left between them. Germline CDR1 reads SGHRS; CDR2 reads YFSETQ. The CDR3 loop reads CASSPEAVPLLGYTF. CDR3 bases: TGCGCCAGCAGCCCGGAGGCGGTCCCCCTATTAGGCTACACCTTC.

The chain couples TRBV7-2 to TRBJ1-2; D gene ambiguous. CDR3 size: 15 residues. Germline assignment: CDR1 SGHTA and CDR2 FQGNSA. V was trimmed by 2 bases and J by 4 bases, leaving 14 bases between them. CDR3: CASSLNPGVGYGYTF. For the CDR3, the DNA is TGTGCCAGCAGCTTAAACCCCGGGGTAGGCTATGGCTACACCTTC. The whole variable domain, remainder taken from reference TRBV7-2 and TRBJ1-2, is GAGVSQSPSNKVTEKGKDVELRCDPISGHTALYWYRQSLGQGLEFLIYFQGNSAPDKSGLPSDRFSAERTGGSVSTLTIQRTQQEDSAVYLCASSLNPGVGYGYTFGSGTRLTVV.

The chain links TRBV4-2 to TRBJ2-3; 10 nucleotides match TRBD2. Germline lookup yields CDR1 LGHNA and CDR2 YNFKEQ. The CDR3 has 15 amino acids. With 1 base clipped from V and 4 bases from J, the junction kept 2 bases outside the gene matches. The CDR3 DNA follows: TGTGCCAGCAGCCAAGCTAGCGGGGGTTCAGATACGCAGTATTTT. Its protein is CASSQASGGSDTQYF.

The chain uses TRBV19 and TRBJ2-3, with D hard to call. The germline V gene has CDR1 LNHDA and CDR2 SQIVND (reference sequence). This CDR3 is 13 amino acids long. V was cut by 5 bases and J by 3 bases, with 9 bases left in between. The CDR3 sequence is CASSWSETDTQYF. CDR3 DNA: TGTGCCAGTAGTTGGTCTGAGACAGATACGCAGTATTTT.

With respect to this clone: A read error may account for a junction end that differs from germline. This sequence joins TRBV18 and TRBJ2-1; no clear D gene. The CDR3 loop spans 14 amino acids. Germline-derived CDR1 and CDR2 are KGHSH and LQKENI. CDR3 nucleotides: TGTGCCAGCTCCCCACCCTCGGCGGTCAATGAGCAGTTCTTC. This translates into CASSPPSAVNEQFF.

The chain employs TRBV14 and TRBJ2-7; TRBD2 matches at 7 bases. Germline CDR1 is SGHDN and CDR2 is FVKESK. The CDR3 runs 17 residues. The V gene end was trimmed by 0 bases and the J gene end by 0 bases; junction bases not matched to a gene: 8. CDR3 DNA sequence: TGTGCCAGCAGCCAAGATTGGAAGCGGGGCCTCTCCTACGAGCAGTACTTC. Translation: CASSQDWKRGLSYEQYF. Full variable domain (outside the CDR3, taken from reference TRBV14 and TRBJ2-7): EAGVTQFPSHSVIEKGQTVTLRCDPISGHDNLYWYRRVMGKEIKFLLHFVKESKQDESGMPNNRFLAERTGGTYSTLKVQPAELEDSGVYFCASSQDWKRGLSYEQYFGPGTRLTVT.

The V call is TRBV7-8, the J call TRBJ2-7; possible D gene TRBD1, 6 bases. With 5 bases removed from V and 6 bases from J, the gap between germline ends came to 20 bases. CDR1 SGHVS and CDR2 FQNEAQ come from the germline V gene. There are 15 residues in the CDR3. The CDR3 spells CASSQMTGISSEQYF. The CDR3 coding sequence is TGTGCCAGCAGCCAAATGACAGGCATTTCATCCGAGCAGTACTTC. Using reference TRBV7-8 and TRBJ2-7 for the parts outside the CDR3, the full variable domain is GAGVSQSPRYKVAKRGQDVALRCDPISGHVSLFWYQQALGQGPEFLTYFQNEAQLDKSGLPSDRFFAERPEGSVSTLKIQRTQQEDSAVYLCASSQMTGISSEQYFGPGTRLTVT.

The J gene is TRBJ2-1, the V gene TRBV13; D is possibly TRBD2 (7 bases). Trimming took 5 bases from V and 4 from J, leaving 18 bases between them. This CDR3 has 16 amino acids. The germline V gene encodes CDR1 PRHDT and CDR2 FYEKMQ (reference sequence). Here the CDR3 reads CASSPRGARGYNEQFF. In nucleotides, the CDR3 is TGTGCCAGCAGCCCCCGGGGGGCGCGGGGGTACAATGAGCAGTTCTTC.

This chain joins TRBV6-4 and TRBJ2-2; 8 nucleotides match TRBD1. The V segment lost 0 bases and the J segment 3 bases; nucleotides outside the gene matches: 6. Germline V gene data show CDR1 as MRHNA and CDR2 as SNTAGT. The CDR3 covers 17 residues. CDR3 sequence reads: CASSDSPRGHDTGELFF. In DNA form, the CDR3 reads TGTGCCAGCAGTGACTCTCCCAGGGGGCACGACACCGGGGAGCTGTTTTTT.

The rearrangement joins TRBV5-6 to TRBJ1-2; D is ambiguous. Trimming stripped 5 bases from V and 7 bases from J, with 18 bases between. This CDR3 region has 14 residues. Germline V gene sequence: CDR1 SGHDT, CDR2 YYEEEE. The CDR3 here is CASSPLSQQLGYTF. Written as DNA, the CDR3 is TGTGCCAGCAGTCCTCTCTCCCAACAGCTTGGCTACACCTTC.

The chain carries TRBV7-2 and TRBJ2-4, with 7 bases matching TRBD1. Germline lookup yields CDR1 SGHTA and CDR2 FQGNSA. V gave up 5 bases and J gave up 8 bases; unmatched junction bases: 3. CDR3 length equals 12 residues. CDR3 region: CASSPQGYIQYF. CDR3 DNA sequence: TGTGCCAGCAGCCCACAGGGGTACATTCAGTACTTC.

The V and J genes are TRBV9 and TRBJ2-5, with D tentatively TRBD2 (7 bases). The CDR3 contains 14 residues. Germline V gene lookup returns CDR1 SGDLS and CDR2 YYNGEE. The V gene lost 3 bases and the J gene lost 1 base, with 10 bases spanning the gap. CDR3: CASSGGGIQETQYF. The CDR3 region has the DNA TGTGCCAGCAGCGGGGGGGGCATCCAAGAGACCCAGTACTTC.

The CDR3 reads CASSVGTDLGEQFF. As DNA, the CDR3 is TGTGCCAGCAGCGTAGGAACAGATCTCGGTGAGCAGTTCTTC. The V gene is TRBV9, the J gene TRBJ2-1; no definite D call. The CDR3 covers 14 residues. Trimming left V 0 bases short and J 9 bases short, with 13 bases between. Per germline, CDR1 SGDLS and CDR2 YYNGEE.